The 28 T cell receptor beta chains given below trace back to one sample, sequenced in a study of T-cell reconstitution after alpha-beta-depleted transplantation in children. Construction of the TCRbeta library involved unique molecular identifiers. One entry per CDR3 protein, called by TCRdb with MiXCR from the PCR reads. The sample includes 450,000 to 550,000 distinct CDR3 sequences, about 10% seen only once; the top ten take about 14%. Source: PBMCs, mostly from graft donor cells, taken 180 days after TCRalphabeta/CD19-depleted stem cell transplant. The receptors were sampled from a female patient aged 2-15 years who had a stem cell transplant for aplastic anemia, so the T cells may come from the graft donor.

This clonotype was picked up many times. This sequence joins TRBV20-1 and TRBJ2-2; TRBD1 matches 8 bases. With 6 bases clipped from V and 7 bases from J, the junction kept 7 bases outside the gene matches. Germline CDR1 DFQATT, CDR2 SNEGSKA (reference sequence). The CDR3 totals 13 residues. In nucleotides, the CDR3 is TGCAGTGCGTCCAGGGGGCTGGTCGGGGAGCTGTTTTTT. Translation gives CSASRGLVGELFF.

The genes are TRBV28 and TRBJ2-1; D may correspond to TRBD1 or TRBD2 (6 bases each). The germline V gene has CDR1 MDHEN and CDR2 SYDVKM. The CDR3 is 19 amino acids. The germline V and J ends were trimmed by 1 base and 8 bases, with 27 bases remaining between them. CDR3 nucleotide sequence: TGTGCCAGCAGTTTATATTTGGGTGAGGGGGGAGAACCCATGTATGAGCAGTTCTTC. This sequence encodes CASSLYLGEGGEPMYEQFF.

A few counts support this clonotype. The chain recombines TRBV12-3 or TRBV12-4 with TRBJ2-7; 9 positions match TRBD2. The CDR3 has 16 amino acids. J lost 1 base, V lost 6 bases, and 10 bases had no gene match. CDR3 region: CASSPGLAWGSYEQYV. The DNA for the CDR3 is TGTGCCAGCAGCCCGGGACTAGCATGGGGATCCTACGAGCAGTACGTC.

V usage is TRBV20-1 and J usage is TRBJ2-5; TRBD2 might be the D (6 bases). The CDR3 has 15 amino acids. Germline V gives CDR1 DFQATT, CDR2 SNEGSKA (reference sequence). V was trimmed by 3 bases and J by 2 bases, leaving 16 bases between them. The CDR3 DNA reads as TGCAGTGCTAGGGCTAGCGCCGGAAAGCAAGAGACCCAGTACTTC. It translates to CSARASAGKQETQYF.

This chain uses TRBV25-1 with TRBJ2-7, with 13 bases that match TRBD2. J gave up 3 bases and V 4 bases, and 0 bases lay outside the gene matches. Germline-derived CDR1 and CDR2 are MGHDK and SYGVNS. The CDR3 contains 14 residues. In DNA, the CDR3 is TGTGCCAGCAGTGGACTAGCGGGAGGCTACGAGCAGTACTTC. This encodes CASSGLAGGYEQYF.

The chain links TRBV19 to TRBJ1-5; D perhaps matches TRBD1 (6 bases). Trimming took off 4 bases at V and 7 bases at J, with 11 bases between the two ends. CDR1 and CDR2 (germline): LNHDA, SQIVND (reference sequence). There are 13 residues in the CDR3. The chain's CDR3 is CASSKQGGQPQHF. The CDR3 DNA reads TGTGCCAGTAGTAAACAGGGAGGCCAGCCCCAGCATTTT.

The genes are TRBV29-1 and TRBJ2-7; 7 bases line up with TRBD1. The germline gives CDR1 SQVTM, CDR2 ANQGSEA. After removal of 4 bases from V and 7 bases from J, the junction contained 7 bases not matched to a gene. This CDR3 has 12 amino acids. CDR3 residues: CSVVGQAVEQYF. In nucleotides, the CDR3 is TGCAGCGTTGTCGGACAGGCCGTGGAGCAGTACTTC.

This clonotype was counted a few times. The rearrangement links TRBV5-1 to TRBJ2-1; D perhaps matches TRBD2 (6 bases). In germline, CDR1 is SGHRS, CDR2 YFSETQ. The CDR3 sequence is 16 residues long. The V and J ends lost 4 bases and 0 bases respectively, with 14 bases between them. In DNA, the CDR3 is TGCGCCAGCAGCCACGCCGGGACTTCCTCCTACAATGAGCAGTTCTTC. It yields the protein CASSHAGTSSYNEQFF.

CDR3 sequence (DNA): TGTGCCAGCAGGCAAAACAGGGGCGTCGGCACAGATACGCAGTATTTT. Translated: CASRQNRGVGTDTQYF. The V and J genes are TRBV7-2 and TRBJ2-3; 7 bases map to TRBD1. V was pared by 6 bases and J by 1 base, with 10 bases of the junction left unmatched. The length of the CDR3 is 16 residues. Germline V gene data show CDR1 as SGHTA and CDR2 as FQGNSA.

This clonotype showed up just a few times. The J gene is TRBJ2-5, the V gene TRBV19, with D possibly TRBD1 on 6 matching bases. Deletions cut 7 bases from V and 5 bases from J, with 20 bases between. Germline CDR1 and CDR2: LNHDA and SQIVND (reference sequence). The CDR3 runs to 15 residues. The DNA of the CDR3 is TGTGCCAGTACCCACTCGGGACACGGGCGGGAGACCCAGTACTTC. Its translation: CASTHSGHGRETQYF.

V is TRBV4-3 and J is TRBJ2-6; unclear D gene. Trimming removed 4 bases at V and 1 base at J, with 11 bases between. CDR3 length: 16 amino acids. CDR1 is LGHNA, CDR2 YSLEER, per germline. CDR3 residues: CASSPLPLSGANVLTF. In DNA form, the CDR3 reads TGCGCCAGCAGCCCTTTGCCCCTGTCTGGGGCCAACGTCCTGACTTTC.

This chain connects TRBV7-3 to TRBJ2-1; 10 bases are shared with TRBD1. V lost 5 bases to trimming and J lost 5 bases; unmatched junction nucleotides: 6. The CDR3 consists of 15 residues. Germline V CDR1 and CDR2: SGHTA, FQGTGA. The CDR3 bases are TGTGCCAGCAGCCTCTCCGGGACAGGGGACAATGAGCAGTTCTTC. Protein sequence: CASSLSGTGDNEQFF.

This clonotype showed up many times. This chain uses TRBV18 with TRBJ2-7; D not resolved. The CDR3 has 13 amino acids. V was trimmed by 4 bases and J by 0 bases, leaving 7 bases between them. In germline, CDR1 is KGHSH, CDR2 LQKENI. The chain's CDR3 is CASSQAGSYEQYV. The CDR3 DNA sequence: TGTGCCAGCTCACAGGCAGGCTCCTACGAGCAGTACGTC.

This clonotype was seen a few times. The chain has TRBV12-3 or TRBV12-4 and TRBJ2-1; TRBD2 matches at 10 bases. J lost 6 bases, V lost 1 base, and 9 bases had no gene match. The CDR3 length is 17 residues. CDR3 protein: CASSLGERLAGSNEQFF. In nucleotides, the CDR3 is TGTGCCAGCAGTTTAGGGGAAAGACTAGCGGGTTCCAATGAGCAGTTCTTC.

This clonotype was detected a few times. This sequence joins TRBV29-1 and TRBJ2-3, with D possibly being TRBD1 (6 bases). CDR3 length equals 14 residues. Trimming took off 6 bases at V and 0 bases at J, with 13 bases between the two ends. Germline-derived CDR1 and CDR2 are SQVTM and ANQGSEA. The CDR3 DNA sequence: TGCAGCGTATCCGGACAGCCTAGCACAGATACGCAGTATTTT. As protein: CSVSGQPSTDTQYF.

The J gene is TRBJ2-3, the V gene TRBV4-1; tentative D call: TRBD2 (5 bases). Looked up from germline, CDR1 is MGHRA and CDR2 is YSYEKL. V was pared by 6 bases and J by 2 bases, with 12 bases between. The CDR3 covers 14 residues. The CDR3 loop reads CASSQPGDTDTQYF. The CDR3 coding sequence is TGCGCCAGCAGTCAACCCGGGGACACAGATACGCAGTATTTT.

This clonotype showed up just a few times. The CDR3 DNA reads TGTGCCAGCAGCATAACAGGGGACCATGAAGCTTTCTTT. Translated: CASSITGDHEAFF. The V call is TRBV5-4, the J call TRBJ1-1, with 7 bases that match TRBD1. The CDR3 extends over 13 amino acids. V gave up 4 bases and J gave up 7 bases; unmatched junction bases: 7. Germline V gives CDR1 SGHNT, CDR2 YYREEE (reference sequence).

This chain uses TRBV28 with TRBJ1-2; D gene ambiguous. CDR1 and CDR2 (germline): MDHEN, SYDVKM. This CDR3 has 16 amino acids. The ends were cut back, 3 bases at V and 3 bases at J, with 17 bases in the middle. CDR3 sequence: CASSLSFGGEDYGYTF. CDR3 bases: TGTGCCAGCAGTTTGTCATTCGGCGGGGAGGACTATGGCTACACCTTC.

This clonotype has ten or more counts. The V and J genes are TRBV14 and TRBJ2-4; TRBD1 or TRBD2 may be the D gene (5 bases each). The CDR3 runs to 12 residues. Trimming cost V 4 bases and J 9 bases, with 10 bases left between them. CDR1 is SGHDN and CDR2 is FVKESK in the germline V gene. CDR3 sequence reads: CASSPGTVIQYF. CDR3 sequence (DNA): TGTGCCAGCAGCCCAGGGACGGTCATTCAGTACTTC.

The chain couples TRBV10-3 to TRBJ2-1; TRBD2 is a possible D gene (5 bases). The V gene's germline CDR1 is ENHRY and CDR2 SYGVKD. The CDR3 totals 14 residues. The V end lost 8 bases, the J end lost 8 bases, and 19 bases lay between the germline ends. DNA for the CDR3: TGTGCCATCGGGTCCTTGGCAGAGAGGGATGAGCAGTTCTTC. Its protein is CAIGSLAERDEQFF.

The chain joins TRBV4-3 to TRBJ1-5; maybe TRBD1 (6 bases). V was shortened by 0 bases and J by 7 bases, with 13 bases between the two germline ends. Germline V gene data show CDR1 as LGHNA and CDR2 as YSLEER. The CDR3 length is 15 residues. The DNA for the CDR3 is TGCGCCAGCAGCCAAGATTCCAGGGGTCGGCAGCCCCAGCATTTT. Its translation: CASSQDSRGRQPQHF.

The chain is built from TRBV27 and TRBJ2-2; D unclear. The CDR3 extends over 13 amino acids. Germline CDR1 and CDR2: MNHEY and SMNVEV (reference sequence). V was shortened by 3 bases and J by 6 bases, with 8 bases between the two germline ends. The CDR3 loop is CASSFRYSGELFF. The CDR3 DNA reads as TGTGCCAGCAGTTTTCGGTATTCCGGGGAGCTGTTTTTT.

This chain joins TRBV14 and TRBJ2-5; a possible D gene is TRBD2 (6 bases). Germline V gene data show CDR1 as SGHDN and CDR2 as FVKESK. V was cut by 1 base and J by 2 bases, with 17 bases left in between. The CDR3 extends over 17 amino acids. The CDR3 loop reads CASSQVRIPGGQETQYF. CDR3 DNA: TGTGCCAGCAGCCAAGTCCGGATTCCCGGGGGTCAAGAGACCCAGTACTTC. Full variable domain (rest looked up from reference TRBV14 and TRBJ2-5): EAGVTQFPSHSVIEKGQTVTLRCDPISGHDNLYWYRRVMGKEIKFLLHFVKESKQDESGMPNNRFLAERTGGTYSTLKVQPAELEDSGVYFCASSQVRIPGGQETQYFGPGTRLLVL.

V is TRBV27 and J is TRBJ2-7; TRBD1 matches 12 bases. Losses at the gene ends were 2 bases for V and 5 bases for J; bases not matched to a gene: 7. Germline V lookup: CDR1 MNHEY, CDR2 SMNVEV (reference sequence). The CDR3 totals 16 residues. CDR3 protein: CASSLRGGQGANEQYF. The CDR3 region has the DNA TGTGCCAGCAGTTTAAGAGGGGGACAGGGGGCCAACGAGCAGTACTTC.

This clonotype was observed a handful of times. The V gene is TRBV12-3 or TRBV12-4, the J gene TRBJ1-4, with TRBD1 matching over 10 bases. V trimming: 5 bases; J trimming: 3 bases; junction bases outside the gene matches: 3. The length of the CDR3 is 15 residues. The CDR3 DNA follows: TGTGCCAGCAGTCCGGGACAGGGGTCTAATGAAAAACTGTTTTTT. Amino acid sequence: CASSPGQGSNEKLFF.

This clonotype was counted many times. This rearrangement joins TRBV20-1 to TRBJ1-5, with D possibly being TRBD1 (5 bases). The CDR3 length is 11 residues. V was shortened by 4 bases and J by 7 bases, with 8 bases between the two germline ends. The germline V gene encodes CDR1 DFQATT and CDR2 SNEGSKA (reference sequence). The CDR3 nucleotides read TGCAGTGCTACTCGGGGGCAGCCCCAGCATTTT. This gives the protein CSATRGQPQHF.

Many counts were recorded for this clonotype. CDR3 in amino acids: CASSPWSARTGELFF. Here the CDR3 DNA reads TGTGCCAGCTCACCGTGGTCAGCTCGCACCGGGGAGCTGTTTTTT. The J gene is TRBJ2-2, the V gene TRBV5-5, with unresolved D. The CDR3 covers 15 residues. Deletions cut 7 bases from V and 4 bases from J, with 17 bases between. CDR1 and CDR2 from the germline V gene are SGHKS and YYEKEE (reference sequence). The full variable domain, with the rest looked up from reference TRBV5-5 and TRBJ2-2, is DAGVTQSPTHLIKTRGQQVTLRCSPISGHKSVSWYQQVLGQGPQFIFQYYEKEERGRGNFPDRFSARQFPNYSSELNVNALLLGDSALYLCASSPWSARTGELFFGEGSRLTVL.

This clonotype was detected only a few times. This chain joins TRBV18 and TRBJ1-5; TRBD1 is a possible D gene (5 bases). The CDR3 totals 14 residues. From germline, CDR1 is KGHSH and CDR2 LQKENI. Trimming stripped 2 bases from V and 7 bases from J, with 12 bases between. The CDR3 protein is CASSPRGDEQPQHF. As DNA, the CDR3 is TGTGCCAGCTCACCAAGGGGTGACGAACAGCCCCAGCATTTT.